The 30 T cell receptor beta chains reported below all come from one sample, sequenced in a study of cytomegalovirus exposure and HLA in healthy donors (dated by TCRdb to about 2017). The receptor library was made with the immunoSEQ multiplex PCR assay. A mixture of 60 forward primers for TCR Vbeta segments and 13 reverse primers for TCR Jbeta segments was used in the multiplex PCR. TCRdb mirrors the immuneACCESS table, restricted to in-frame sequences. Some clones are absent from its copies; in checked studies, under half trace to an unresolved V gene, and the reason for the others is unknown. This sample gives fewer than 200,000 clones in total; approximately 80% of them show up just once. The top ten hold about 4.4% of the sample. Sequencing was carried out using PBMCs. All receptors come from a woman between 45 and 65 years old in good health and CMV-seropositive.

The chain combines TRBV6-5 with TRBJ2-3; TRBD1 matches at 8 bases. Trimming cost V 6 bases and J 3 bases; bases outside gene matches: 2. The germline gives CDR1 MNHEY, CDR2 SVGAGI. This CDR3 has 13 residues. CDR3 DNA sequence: TGTGCCAGCAGAAGACAGGGGACAGATACGCAGTATTTT. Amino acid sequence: CASRRQGTDTQYF.

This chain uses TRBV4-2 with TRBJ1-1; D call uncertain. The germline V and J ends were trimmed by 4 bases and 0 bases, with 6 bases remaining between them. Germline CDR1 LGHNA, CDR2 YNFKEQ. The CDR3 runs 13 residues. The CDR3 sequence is CASSPELNTEAFF. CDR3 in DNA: TGTGCCAGCAGCCCGGAGTTGAACACTGAAGCTTTCTTT.

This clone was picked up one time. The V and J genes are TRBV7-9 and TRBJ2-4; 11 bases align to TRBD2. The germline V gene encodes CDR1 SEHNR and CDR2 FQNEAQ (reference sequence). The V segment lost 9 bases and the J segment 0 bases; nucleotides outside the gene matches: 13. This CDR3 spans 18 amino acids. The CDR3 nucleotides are TGTGCCAGAATTACTAGCGGGAGAGTCTGGGAAGCCAAAAACATTCAGTACTTC. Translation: CARITSGRVWEAKNIQYF.

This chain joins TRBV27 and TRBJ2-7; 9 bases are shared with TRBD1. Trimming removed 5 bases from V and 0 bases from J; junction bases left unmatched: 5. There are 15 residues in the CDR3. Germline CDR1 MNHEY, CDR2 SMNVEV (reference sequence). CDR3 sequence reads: CASSHTGGFSYEQYF. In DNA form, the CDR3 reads TGTGCCAGCAGTCATACAGGGGGCTTCTCCTACGAGCAGTACTTC.

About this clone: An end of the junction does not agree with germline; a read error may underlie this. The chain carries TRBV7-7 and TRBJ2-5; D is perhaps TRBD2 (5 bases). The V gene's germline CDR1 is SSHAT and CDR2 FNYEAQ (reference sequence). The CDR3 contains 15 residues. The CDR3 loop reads CASSPGFNSGETQYF. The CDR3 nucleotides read TGTGCTAGCAGCCCGGGATTCAACAGTGGGGAGACCCAGTACTTC. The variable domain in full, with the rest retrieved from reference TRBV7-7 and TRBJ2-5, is GAGVSQSPRYKVTKRGQDVTLRCDPISSHATLYWYQQALGQGPEFLTYFNYEAQPDKSGLPSDRFSAERPEGSISTLTIQRTEQRDSAMYRCASSPGFNSGETQYFGPGTRLLVL.

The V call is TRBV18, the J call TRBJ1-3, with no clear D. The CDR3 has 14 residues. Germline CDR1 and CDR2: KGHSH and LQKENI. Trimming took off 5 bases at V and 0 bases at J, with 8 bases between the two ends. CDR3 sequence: CASSIAFSGNTIYF. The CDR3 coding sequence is TGTGCCAGCTCAATAGCCTTCTCTGGAAACACCATATATTTT.

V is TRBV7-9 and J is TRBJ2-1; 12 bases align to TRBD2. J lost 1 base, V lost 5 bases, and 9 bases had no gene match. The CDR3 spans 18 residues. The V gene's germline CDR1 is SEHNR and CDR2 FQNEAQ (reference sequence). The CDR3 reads CASSRPGLAGTSYNEQFF. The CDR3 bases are TGTGCCAGCAGCCGCCCGGGACTAGCGGGTACATCCTACAATGAGCAGTTCTTC.

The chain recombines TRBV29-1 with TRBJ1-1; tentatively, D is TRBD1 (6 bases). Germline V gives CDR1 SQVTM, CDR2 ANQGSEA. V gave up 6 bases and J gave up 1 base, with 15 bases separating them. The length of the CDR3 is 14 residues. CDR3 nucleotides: TGCAGCGTATGGACAGCAGGGAGGAACACTGAAGCTTTCTTT. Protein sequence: CSVWTAGRNTEAFF.

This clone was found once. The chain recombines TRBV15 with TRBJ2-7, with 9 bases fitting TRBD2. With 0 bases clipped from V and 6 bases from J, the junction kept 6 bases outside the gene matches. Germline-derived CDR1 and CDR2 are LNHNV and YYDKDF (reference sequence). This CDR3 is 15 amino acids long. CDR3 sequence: CATSRDMREGGEQYF. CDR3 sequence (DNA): TGTGCCACCAGCAGAGATATGCGGGAGGGGGGCGAGCAGTACTTC.

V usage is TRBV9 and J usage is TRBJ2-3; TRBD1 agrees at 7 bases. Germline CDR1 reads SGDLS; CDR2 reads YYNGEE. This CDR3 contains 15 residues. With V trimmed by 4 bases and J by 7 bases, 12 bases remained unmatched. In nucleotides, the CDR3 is TGTGCCAGCAGCTTTGGGACAGACATCAAGTATACGCAGTATTTT. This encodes CASSFGTDIKYTQYF.

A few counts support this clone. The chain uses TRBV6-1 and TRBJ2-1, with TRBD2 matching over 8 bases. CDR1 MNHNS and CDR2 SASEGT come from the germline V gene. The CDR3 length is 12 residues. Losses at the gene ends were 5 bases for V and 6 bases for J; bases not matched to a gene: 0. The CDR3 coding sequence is TGTGCCAGCAGTAGCGGGAGCAATGAGCAGTTCTTC. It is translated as CASSSGSNEQFF.

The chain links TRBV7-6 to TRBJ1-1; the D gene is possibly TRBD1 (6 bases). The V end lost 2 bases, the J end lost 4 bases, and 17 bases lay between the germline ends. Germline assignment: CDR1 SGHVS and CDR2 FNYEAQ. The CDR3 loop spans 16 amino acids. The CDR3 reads CASSLLSGGQSTEAFF. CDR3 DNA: TGTGCCAGCAGCTTATTATCAGGAGGACAGTCCACTGAAGCTTTCTTT.

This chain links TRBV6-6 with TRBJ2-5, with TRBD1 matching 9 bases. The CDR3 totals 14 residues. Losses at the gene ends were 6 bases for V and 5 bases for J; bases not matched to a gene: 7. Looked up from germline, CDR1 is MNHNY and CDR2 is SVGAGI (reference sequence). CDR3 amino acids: CASSSQGARETQYF. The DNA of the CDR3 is TGTGCCAGCAGCTCACAGGGGGCCCGGGAGACCCAGTACTTC.

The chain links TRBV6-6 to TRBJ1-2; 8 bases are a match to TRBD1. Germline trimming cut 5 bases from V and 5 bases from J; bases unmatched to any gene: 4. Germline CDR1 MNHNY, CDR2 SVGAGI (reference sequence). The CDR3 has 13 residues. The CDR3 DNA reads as TGTGCCAGCAGTGGTCGGACAGGGTATGGCTACACCTTC. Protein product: CASSGRTGYGYTF.

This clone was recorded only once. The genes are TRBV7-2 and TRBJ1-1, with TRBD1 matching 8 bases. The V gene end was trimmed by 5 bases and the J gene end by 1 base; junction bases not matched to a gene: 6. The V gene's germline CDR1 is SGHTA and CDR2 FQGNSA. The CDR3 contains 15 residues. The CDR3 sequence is CASSELRGPNTEAFF. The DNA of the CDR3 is TGTGCCAGCAGCGAACTCAGGGGGCCGAACACTGAAGCTTTCTTT.

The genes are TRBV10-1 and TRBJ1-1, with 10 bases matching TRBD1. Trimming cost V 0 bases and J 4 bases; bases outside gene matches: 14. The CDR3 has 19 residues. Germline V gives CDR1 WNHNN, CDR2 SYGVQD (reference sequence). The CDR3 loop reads CASSESIPGQGLMGTEAFF. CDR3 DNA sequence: TGCGCCAGCAGTGAGTCCATCCCGGGACAGGGGTTGATGGGCACTGAAGCTTTCTTT.

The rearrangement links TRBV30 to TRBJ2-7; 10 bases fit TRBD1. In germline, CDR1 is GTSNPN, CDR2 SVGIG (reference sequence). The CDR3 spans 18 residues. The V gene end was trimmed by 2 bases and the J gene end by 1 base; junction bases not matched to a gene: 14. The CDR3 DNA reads TGTGCCTGGAGTCCACTACCGGGACAGGGGACTCCTTCCTACGAGCAGTACTTC. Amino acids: CAWSPLPGQGTPSYEQYF.

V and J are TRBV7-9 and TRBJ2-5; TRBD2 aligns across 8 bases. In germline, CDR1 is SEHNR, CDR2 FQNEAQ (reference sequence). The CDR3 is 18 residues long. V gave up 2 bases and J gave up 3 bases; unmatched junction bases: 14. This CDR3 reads CASSLRGSSGGEEETQYF. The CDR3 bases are TGTGCCAGCAGCTTAAGAGGGTCCAGCGGGGGCGAGGAAGAGACCCAGTACTTC.

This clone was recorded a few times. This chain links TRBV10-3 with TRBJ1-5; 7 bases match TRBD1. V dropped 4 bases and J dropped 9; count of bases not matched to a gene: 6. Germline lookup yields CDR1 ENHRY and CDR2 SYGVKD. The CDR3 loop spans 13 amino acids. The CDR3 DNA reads TGTGCCATCAGTGGCGGGACAGATGGGCCCCAGCATTTT. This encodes CAISGGTDGPQHF.

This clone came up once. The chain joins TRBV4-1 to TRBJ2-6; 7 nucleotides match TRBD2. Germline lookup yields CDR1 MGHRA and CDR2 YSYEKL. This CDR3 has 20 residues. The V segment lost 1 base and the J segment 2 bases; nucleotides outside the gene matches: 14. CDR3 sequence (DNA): TGCGCCAGCAGCCAAGGGGGGGACTACCGTTCCAGCACTGGGGCCAACGTCCTGACTTTC. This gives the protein CASSQGGDYRSSTGANVLTF.

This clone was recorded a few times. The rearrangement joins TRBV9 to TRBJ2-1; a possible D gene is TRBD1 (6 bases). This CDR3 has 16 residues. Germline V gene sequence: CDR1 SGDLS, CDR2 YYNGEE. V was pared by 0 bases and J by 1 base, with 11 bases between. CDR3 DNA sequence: TGTGCCAGCAGCGTAGCGGCCAGGGGATCCTACAATGAGCAGTTCTTC. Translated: CASSVAARGSYNEQFF.

CDR3 protein: CASSLGGNAYEQYF. As DNA, the CDR3 is TGTGCCAGCAGCTTAGGCGGGAACGCCTACGAGCAGTACTTC. This chain uses TRBV11-3 with TRBJ2-7; D perhaps matches TRBD2 (6 bases). CDR1 SGHNT and CDR2 YENEEA come from the germline V gene. V was trimmed by 1 base and J by 2 bases, leaving 9 bases between them. There are 14 residues in the CDR3.

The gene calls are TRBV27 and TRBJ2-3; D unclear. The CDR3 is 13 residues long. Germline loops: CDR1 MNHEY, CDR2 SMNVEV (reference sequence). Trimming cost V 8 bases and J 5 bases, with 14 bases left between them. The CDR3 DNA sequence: TGTGCCAGCCAACACAGAATGAGAGATACGCAGTATTTT. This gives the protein CASQHRMRDTQYF.

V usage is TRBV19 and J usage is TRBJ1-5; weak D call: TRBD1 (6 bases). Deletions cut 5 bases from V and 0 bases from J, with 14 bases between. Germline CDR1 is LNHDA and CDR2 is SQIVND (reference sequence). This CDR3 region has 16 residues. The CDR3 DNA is TGTGCCAGTAGTCTCCTCGCCAGGGGTAGCAATCAGCCCCAGCATTTT. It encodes CASSLLARGSNQPQHF.

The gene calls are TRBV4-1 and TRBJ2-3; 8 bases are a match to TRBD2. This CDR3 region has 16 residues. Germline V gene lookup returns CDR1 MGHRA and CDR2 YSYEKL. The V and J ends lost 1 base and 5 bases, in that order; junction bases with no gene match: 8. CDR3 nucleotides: TGCGCCAGCAGCCAAGGGGCAGCGGGGGTTAAAGATACGCAGTATTTT. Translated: CASSQGAAGVKDTQYF.

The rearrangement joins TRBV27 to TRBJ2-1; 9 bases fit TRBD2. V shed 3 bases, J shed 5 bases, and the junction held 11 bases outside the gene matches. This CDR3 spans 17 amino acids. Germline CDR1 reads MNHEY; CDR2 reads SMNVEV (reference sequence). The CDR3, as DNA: TGTGCCAGCAGTTTCCGAGCGGCGGGAGGGCCTCACAATGAGCAGTTCTTC. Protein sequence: CASSFRAAGGPHNEQFF.

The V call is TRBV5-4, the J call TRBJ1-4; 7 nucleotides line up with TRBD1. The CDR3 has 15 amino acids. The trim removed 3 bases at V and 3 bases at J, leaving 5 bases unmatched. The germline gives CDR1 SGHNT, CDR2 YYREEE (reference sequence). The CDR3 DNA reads TGTGCCAGCAGCTCAGGGGGACCGGCTAATGAAAAACTGTTTTTT. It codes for CASSSGGPANEKLFF.

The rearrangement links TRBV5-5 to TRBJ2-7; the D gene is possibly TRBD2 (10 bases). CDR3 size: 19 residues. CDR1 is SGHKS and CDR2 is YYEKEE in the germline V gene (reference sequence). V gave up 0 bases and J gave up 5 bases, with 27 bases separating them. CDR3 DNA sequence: TGTGCCAGCAGCTTGGGTACAGGGGGCTTTAGCGGGAGGCGGGACGAGCAGTACTTC. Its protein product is CASSLGTGGFSGRRDEQYF. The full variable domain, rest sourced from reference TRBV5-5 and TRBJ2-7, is DAGVTQSPTHLIKTRGQQVTLRCSPISGHKSVSWYQQVLGQGPQFIFQYYEKEERGRGNFPDRFSARQFPNYSSELNVNALLLGDSALYLCASSLGTGGFSGRRDEQYFGPGTRLTVT.

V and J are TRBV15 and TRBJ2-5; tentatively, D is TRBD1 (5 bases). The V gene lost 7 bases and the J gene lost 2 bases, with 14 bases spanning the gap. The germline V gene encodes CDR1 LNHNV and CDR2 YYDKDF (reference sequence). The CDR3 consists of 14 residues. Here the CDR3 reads CATTQGLPQETQYF. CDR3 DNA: TGTGCCACCACCCAGGGTCTCCCTCAAGAGACCCAGTACTTC.

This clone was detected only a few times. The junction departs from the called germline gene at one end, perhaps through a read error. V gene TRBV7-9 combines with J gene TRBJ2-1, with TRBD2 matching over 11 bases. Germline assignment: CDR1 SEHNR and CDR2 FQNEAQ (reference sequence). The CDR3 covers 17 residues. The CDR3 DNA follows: TGTTCCAGCAGCCCTTGGATAGCGGGAGGGCTAATGAATGAGCAGTTCTTC. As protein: CSSSPWIAGGLMNEQFF.